This entry describes one TCR beta chain. The antigen is undetermined. This entry comes from a study of response to subunit inactivated influenza vaccine. TCRdb ran MiXCR on the RT-PCR reads and lists one entry per CDR3 protein. Of a few hundred thousand distinct CDR3 sequences in the sample, around 15% were seen once. Study results and limitations: The study's authors posited that every seasonal influenza vaccination enlists few new T cells.

Sequenced here: PBMCs from blood, sampled 11 to 12 days after vaccination. This TCR was sampled from a middle-aged man who received an inactivated influenza vaccine.

CDR3 amino acids: CASSPGGGASGYEQYF. The CDR3 region has the DNA TGTGCCAGCTCACCAGGCGGGGGGGCCTCTGGTTACGAGCAGTACTTC. This chain joins TRBV18 and TRBJ2-7; TRBD2 aligns across 9 bases. The germline V gene encodes CDR1 KGHSH and CDR2 LQKENI. V shed 2 bases, J shed 4 bases, and the junction held 9 bases outside the gene matches. The length of the CDR3 is 16 residues.